The entry below gives a single TCR beta chain sequence along with its context. The clone's antigen remains unknown. Within one base of it there is no much larger clone, and no base qualities were kept. This specimen's time point label, interpreted: baseline before first vaccination. Vaccinee samples were obtained from the UK trials COV001 and COV002, which included a single-blind randomized controlled phase 2/3 trial of AZD1222 (ChAdOx1 nCoV-19) in healthy adults. For TCRbeta chain sequencing, PBMC samples were collected from trial participants at day 0 and at day 28 after the second dose. The CDR3 regions of human TCRbeta chains were analyzed by immunosequencing. Regarding the original processing steps: Repertoire TCRs were matched against a reference library of SARS-CoV-2-specific TCRs generated with the MIRA antigen-specificity platform. Breadth was defined as the fraction of unique TCRs that were SARS-CoV-2-associated, and depth was defined as the fraction of total T cells that were SARS-CoV-2-associated. Using the MIRA data, each spike-specific TCR was mapped to the spike region that the TCR reacts to and placed in a CD4 or CD8 class. Log10-transformed breadth and depth values were compared by one-way ANOVA with Sidak's multiple comparisons tests. As stored in TCRdb, this immuneACCESS dataset retains in-frame rearrangements with V and J assigned. A fraction of the clones does not appear; measured against another copy, unresolved V genes explain less than half of the discrepancy, and the remainder lacks a known reason. V and J calls and clone size are those listed in that table; D and trimming were worked out from the DNA. The sample yields about 170,000 clones; 80% to 90% were counted once. The leading ten clones occupy 6.5% to 8.5% of the sample.

This sample was taken from a study of T cell responses to AZD1222 COVID-19 vaccine (dated by TCRdb to about 2021). In the study overall: AZD1222 recipients whose second dose came at about 4 weeks and those whose second dose came at about 12 weeks were combined into one group, since spike-specific TCR depth and breadth did not differ between the two schedules. Trial participants were enrolled into age subgroups of 18-55, 56-69 and 70-plus years, which contained 148, 28 and 57 TCR-sequenced participants, respectively. TCR sequencing covered some 250 trial participants: around 210 given two doses of AZD1222 and approximately 26 given two doses of MenACWY control vaccine.

General conclusions and limits of the study: Conclusions about previously exposed vaccinees are limited, since just 5 to 7 AZD1222 recipients were seropositive for SARS-CoV-2 at baseline. The whole spike protein was spanned by vaccine-associated CD4 TCRs, and dominant responses were seen in regions 160-218 and 743-854. Reportedly, close to half of the unique spike-specific TCRs recognized epitopes lying outside the regions that are mutated in the B.1.351 and B.1.1.7 variants. The 56-69-year group was small, and its depth increase did not reach significance, likely because of low power. After two AZD1222 doses, spike-specific TCR breadth and depth were significantly higher than at day 0 and than in MenACWY recipients. Because no samples from the day 14 peak response were available, repertoires could be characterized only after the peak T cell response. Most participants were white British and females outnumbered males, and the authors suggested that clonal diversity may have been underestimated.

From V the trimming removes 3 bases and from J it removes 4 bases, while the gene matches leave 0 bases of the junction unaccounted for. The CDR3 contains 14 residues, cysteine and phenylalanine counted. Just CDR3 DNA is preserved here, 42 bases in frame from base 1. CDR1 and CDR2, per the germline V gene, are SGHTA and FQGTGA. Recombination linked TRBV7-3 to TRBJ2-3; 11 nucleotides in the junction match TRBD2. The clonotype comes from an adult in good health. This specimen was peripheral blood, taken on day 0 of AZD1222 vaccination. The CDR3 amino acid sequence is: CASSLGLAADTQYF. In nucleotide form, the sequence is TGTGCCAGCAGCTTGGGACTAGCGGCAGATACGCAGTATTTT.